Reported below is one T cell receptor beta chain. What it recognizes is unknown. Primers for the PCR totalled 60 Vbeta and 13 Jbeta. Produced via immunoSEQ multiplex PCR; TCRdb's table is partial and in-frame only. The sample carries 140,000 to 150,000 clones, about 80% recorded once. The data are from a study of cytomegalovirus exposure and HLA in healthy donors. Study conclusions and caveats: Later work found most CMV-associated TCR beta chains apparently HLA-restricted. A list of 164 TCR beta chains associated with cytomegalovirus was given. Beyond CMV serostatus, there was no information to go on about immune exposure.

This CDR3 comprises 15 residues. V lost 6 bases, J lost 4 bases, and 6 bases stayed unmatched. Germline CDR1 MNHEY, CDR2 SVGAGI. The sequence came from a woman in her fifties or sixties in good health and CMV-seropositive. The sample taken for sequencing was PBMCs. This chain links TRBV6-5 with TRBJ2-1; 10 bases align to TRBD2. The CDR3 DNA is TGTGCCAGCAGAGAAACTAGCGGGGTGTACAATGAGCAGTTCTTC. Translated, it gives CASRETSGVYNEQFF.